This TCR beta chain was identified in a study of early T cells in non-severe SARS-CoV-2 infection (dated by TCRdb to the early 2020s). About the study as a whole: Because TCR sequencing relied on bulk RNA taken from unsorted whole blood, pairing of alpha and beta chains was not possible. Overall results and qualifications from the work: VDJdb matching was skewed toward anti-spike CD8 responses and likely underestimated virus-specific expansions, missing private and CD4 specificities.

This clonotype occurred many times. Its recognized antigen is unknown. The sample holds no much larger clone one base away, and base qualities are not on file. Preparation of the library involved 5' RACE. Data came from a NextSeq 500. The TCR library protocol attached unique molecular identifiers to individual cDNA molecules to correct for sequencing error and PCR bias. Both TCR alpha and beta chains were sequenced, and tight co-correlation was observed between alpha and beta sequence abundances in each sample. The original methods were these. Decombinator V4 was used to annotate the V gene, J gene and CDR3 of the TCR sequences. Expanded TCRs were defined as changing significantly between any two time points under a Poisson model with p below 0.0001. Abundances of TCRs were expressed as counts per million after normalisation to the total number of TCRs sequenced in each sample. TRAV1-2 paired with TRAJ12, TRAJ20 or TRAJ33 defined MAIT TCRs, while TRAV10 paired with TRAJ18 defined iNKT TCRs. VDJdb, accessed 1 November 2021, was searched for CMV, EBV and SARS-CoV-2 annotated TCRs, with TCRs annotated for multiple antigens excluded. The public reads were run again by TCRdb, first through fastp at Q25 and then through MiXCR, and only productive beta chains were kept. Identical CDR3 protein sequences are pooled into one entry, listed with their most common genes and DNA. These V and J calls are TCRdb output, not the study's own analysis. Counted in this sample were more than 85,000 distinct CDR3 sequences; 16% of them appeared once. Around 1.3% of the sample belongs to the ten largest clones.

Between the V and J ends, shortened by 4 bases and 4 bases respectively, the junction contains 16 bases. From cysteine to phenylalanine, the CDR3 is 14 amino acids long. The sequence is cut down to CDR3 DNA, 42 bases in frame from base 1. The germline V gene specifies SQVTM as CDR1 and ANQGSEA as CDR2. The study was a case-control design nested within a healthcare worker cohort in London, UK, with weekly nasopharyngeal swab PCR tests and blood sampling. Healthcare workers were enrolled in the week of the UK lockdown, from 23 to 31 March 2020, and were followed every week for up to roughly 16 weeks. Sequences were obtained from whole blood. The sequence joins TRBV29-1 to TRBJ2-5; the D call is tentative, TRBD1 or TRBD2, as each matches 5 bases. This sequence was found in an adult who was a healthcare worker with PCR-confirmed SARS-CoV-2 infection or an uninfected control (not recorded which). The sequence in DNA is TGCAGCGTTGCTTTAGCGACAGTGCGAGAGACCCAGTACTTC. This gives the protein CSVALATVRETQYF.